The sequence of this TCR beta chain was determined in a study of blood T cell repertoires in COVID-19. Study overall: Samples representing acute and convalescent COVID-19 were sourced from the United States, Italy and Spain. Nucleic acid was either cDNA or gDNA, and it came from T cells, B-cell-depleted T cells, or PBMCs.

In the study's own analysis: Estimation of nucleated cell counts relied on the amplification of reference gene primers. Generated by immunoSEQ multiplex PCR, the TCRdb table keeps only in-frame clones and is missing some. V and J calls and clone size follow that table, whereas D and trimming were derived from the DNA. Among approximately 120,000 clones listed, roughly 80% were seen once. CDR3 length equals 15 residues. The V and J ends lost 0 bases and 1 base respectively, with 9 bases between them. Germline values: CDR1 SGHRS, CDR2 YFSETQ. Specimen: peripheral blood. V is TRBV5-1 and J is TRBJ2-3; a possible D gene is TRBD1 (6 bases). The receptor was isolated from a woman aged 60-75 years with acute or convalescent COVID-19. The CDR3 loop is CASSLGAGGTDTQYF. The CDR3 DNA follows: TGCGCCAGCAGCTTGGGGGCAGGGGGCACAGATACGCAGTATTTT.